This T cell receptor beta chain was observed in a study of long-term antiretroviral therapy in people with HIV. Runs used v3.0 of the immunoSEQ assay and were done at survey level. Assay: immunoSEQ multiplex PCR; the TCRdb copy retains only in-frame clones and omits some. The table shows over 1,500 clones, with approximately 86% occurring only once. This clone came up once. The CDR3 extends over 16 amino acids. With 5 bases clipped from V and 7 bases from J, the junction kept 13 bases outside the gene matches. Germline loops: CDR1 SQVTM, CDR2 ANQGSEA. This sequence joins TRBV29-1 and TRBJ2-3; 12 bases are a match to TRBD2. The sequence was collected from a woman aged 45-65 years with HIV. The specimen comprised unsorted PBMCs, sampled 0.7 years after starting antiretroviral therapy. The CDR3 DNA follows: TGCAGCGTTTGGGCTAGCGGGGGGGCCGGGGCCCATACGCAGTATTTT. It yields the protein CSVWASGGAGAHTQYF.